A single sample is the source of the 28 T cell receptor beta chains below, sequenced in a study of OX40 agonist ivuxolimab in advanced cancers. Sequencing was performed with immunoSEQ multiplex PCR; in TCRdb, only in-frame clones are kept and a portion is missing. The sample has tens of thousands of clones; around 89% are singletons. This specimen consisted of CD4+ or CD8+ T cells sorted from blood, obtained in a trial of the OX40 agonist ivuxolimab. The receptor source for this set is an adult with an advanced solid tumor such as melanoma, head and neck, liver or kidney cancer.

The chain links TRBV20-1 to TRBJ2-5; a possible D gene is TRBD2 (5 bases). V lost 5 bases and J 5 bases, leaving 6 bases between the germline ends. CDR3 length: 10 residues. The germline V gene has CDR1 DFQATT and CDR2 SNEGSKA (reference sequence). In DNA form, the CDR3 reads TGCAGTGCTCCGGGGGAGACCCAGTACTTC. As protein: CSAPGETQYF.

This CDR3 reads CASSMGQGPSEKLFF. Here the CDR3 DNA reads TGTGCCAGTAGTATGGGTCAGGGGCCGAGTGAAAAACTGTTTTTT. The chain recombines TRBV19 with TRBJ1-4, with a tentative D call TRBD1 (6 bases). The CDR3 totals 15 residues. Trimming shortened V by 3 bases and J by 7 bases, and 15 bases separated the two germline ends. CDR1 and CDR2 (germline): LNHDA, SQIVND (reference sequence). The full variable domain, its missing parts supplied by reference TRBV19 and TRBJ1-4, is DGGITQSPKYLFRKEGQNVTLSCEQNLNHDAMYWYRQDPGQGLRLIYYSQIVNDFQKGDIAEGYSVSREKKESFPLTVTSAQKNPTAFYLCASSMGQGPSEKLFFGSGTQLSVL.

This clone was recorded a few times. The chain uses TRBV4-2 and TRBJ2-3; no reliable D call. Germline CDR1 LGHNA, CDR2 YNFKEQ. V lost 0 bases and J 4 bases, leaving 8 bases between the germline ends. This CDR3 is built from 14 residues. In DNA, the CDR3 is TGTGCCAGCAGCCAAGATCCCGCGGCAGATACGCAGTATTTT. It codes for CASSQDPAADTQYF.

This clone was observed a single time. J is TRBJ2-2 and V is TRBV5-1; D ambiguous. CDR3 length equals 14 residues. CDR1 and CDR2 (germline): SGHRS, YFSETQ. Trimming cost V 3 bases and J 3 bases, with 9 bases left between them. The CDR3 sequence: CASSSQVDTGELFF. In DNA, the CDR3 is TGCGCCAGCAGCTCGCAGGTTGACACCGGGGAGCTGTTTTTT.

The rearrangement links TRBV28 to TRBJ2-5; TRBD1 might be the D (6 bases). This CDR3 is built from 13 residues. V lost 5 bases and J lost 4, with 11 bases in between. Germline CDR1 MDHEN, CDR2 SYDVKM. This CDR3 is CASSLTGRETQYF. In DNA form, the CDR3 reads TGTGCCAGCAGTCTCACAGGGCGAGAGACCCAGTACTTC.

This chain joins TRBV7-9 and TRBJ1-4; 11 nucleotides align to TRBD1. The CDR3 has 17 residues. Trimming removed 6 bases from V and 8 bases from J; junction bases left unmatched: 14. The germline CDR1 and CDR2 sequences are SEHNR and FQNEAQ (reference sequence). The CDR3 sequence: CASSFTGQGVGGEKLFF. The CDR3 DNA sequence: TGTGCCAGCAGTTTTACGGGACAGGGGGTCGGAGGAGAAAAACTGTTTTTT.

The V call is TRBV6-5, the J call TRBJ1-2, with D possibly being TRBD1 (5 bases). From germline, CDR1 is MNHEY and CDR2 SVGAGI. The CDR3 consists of 11 residues. Trimming took off 7 bases at V and 7 bases at J, with 10 bases between the two ends. In DNA, the CDR3 is TGTGCCAGCATTGGGGACCGTGGCTACACCTTC. It specifies CASIGDRGYTF.

The chain uses TRBV6-5 and TRBJ1-2, with D perhaps matching TRBD1 (5 bases). Trimming pared 7 bases from V and 3 bases from J, leaving 18 bases between. From germline, CDR1 is MNHEY and CDR2 SVGAGI. CDR3 length: 15 amino acids. The chain's CDR3 is CASTSTVDSYYGYTF. In DNA, the CDR3 is TGTGCCAGCACTTCAACGGTCGACAGCTACTATGGCTACACCTTC.

The J gene is TRBJ2-3, the V gene TRBV5-5; D remains ambiguous. The germline V and J ends were trimmed by 1 base and 2 bases, with 8 bases remaining between them. CDR1 SGHKS and CDR2 YYEKEE come from the germline V gene (reference sequence). CDR3 length equals 14 residues. CDR3 sequence: CASSLRPATDTQYF. In DNA form, the CDR3 reads TGTGCCAGCAGCTTGAGGCCGGCCACAGATACGCAGTATTTT.

The chain recombines TRBV19 with TRBJ1-1; D ambiguous. V was trimmed by 9 bases and J by 10 bases, leaving 30 bases between them. This CDR3 is 16 amino acids long. Germline loops: CDR1 LNHDA, CDR2 SQIVND (reference sequence). This CDR3 reads CASNTPGQAHLMGAFF. CDR3 DNA sequence: TGTGCCAGCAACACTCCTGGGCAGGCCCATCTTATGGGAGCTTTCTTT. The full variable domain, rest sourced from reference TRBV19 and TRBJ1-1, is DGGITQSPKYLFRKEGQNVTLSCEQNLNHDAMYWYRQDPGQGLRLIYYSQIVNDFQKGDIAEGYSVSREKKESFPLTVTSAQKNPTAFYLCASNTPGQAHLMGAFFGQGTRLTVV.

The chain links TRBV2 to TRBJ1-1; D is unclear. Trimming pared 10 bases from V and 5 bases from J, leaving 17 bases between. This CDR3 has 13 residues. CDR1 is SNHLY, CDR2 FYNNEI, per germline. CDR3 nucleotide sequence: TGTGCCAACAAAGCCCTGGCGAGTACTGAAGCTTTCTTT. This codes for CANKALASTEAFF.

This rearrangement joins TRBV6-5 to TRBJ1-2, with a possible D match to TRBD1 (5 bases). CDR1 MNHEY and CDR2 SVGAGI come from the germline V gene. V was cut by 6 bases and J by 2 bases, with 16 bases left in between. This CDR3 spans 15 amino acids. The CDR3 loop is CASSDRDAGNYGYTF. Here the CDR3 DNA reads TGTGCCAGCAGCGACCGGGACGCAGGAAACTATGGCTACACCTTC.

The V gene is TRBV9, the J gene TRBJ2-7, with D possibly being TRBD2 (6 bases). The CDR3 extends over 16 amino acids. The V end lost 0 bases, the J end lost 4 bases, and 17 bases lay between the germline ends. Germline lookup yields CDR1 SGDLS and CDR2 YYNGEE. In DNA, the CDR3 is TGTGCCAGCAGCGTAGCTGAGGCGGGATCTGGGTACGAGCAGTACTTC. Translating it yields CASSVAEAGSGYEQYF.

The rearrangement joins TRBV7-2 to TRBJ1-2; tentatively, D is TRBD1 (5 bases). Germline assignment: CDR1 SGHTA and CDR2 FQGNSA. The CDR3 is 14 amino acids. Trimming left V 5 bases short and J 1 base short, with 11 bases between. The CDR3 spells CASSPGPYNYGYTF. Here the CDR3 DNA reads TGTGCCAGCAGCCCAGGGCCTTATAACTATGGCTACACCTTC.

V is TRBV6-5 and J is TRBJ2-7; D unresolved. Germline V gene sequence: CDR1 MNHEY, CDR2 SVGAGI. Trimming removed 2 bases from V and 2 bases from J, with 13 bases in between. There are 15 residues in the CDR3. CDR3 loop: CASSYTFTETYEQYF. CDR3 DNA sequence: TGTGCCAGCAGTTACACCTTTACAGAGACCTACGAGCAGTACTTC.

This chain's CDR3 is CASSPRNQPYEQYF. CDR3 coding DNA: TGTGCCAGCTCACCACGTAATCAACCCTACGAGCAGTACTTC. V gene TRBV18 combines with J gene TRBJ2-7, with unresolved D. Per germline, CDR1 KGHSH and CDR2 LQKENI. This CDR3 is 14 amino acids long. V was trimmed by 1 base and J by 2 bases, leaving 9 bases between them.

This chain joins TRBV29-1 and TRBJ1-4; no firm D call. Germline CDR1 reads SQVTM; CDR2 reads ANQGSEA. The CDR3 consists of 13 residues. V was trimmed by 3 bases and J by 5 bases, leaving 10 bases between them. CDR3 in DNA: TGCAGCGTTGAGGGCAGTGGGAATGAAAAACTGTTTTTT. Its protein product is CSVEGSGNEKLFF.

The chain recombines TRBV28 with TRBJ2-1, with no clear D. Germline lookup yields CDR1 MDHEN and CDR2 SYDVKM. The CDR3 contains 15 residues. V lost 5 bases, J lost 4 bases, and 15 bases lay in between. DNA of the CDR3: TGTGCCAGCAGTCTCCCGGGTTTTAATTACAATGAGCAGTTCTTC. Its translation: CASSLPGFNYNEQFF. The whole variable domain, remainder taken from reference TRBV28 and TRBJ2-1, is DVKVTQSSRYLVKRTGEKVFLECVQDMDHENMFWYRQDPGLGLRLIYFSYDVKMKEKGDIPEGYSVSREKKERFSLILESASTNQTSMYLCASSLPGFNYNEQFFGPGTRLTVL.

The J gene is TRBJ2-3, the V gene TRBV7-2, with 7 bases identical to TRBD2. This CDR3 has 14 amino acids. With V trimmed by 3 bases and J by 7 bases, 7 bases remained unmatched. Germline V gene data show CDR1 as SGHTA and CDR2 as FQGNSA. CDR3 sequence reads: CASSFTGGKYTQYF. The CDR3 nucleotides read TGTGCCAGCAGCTTCACCGGGGGGAAATATACGCAGTATTTT.

The CDR3 is CASSLTGSAKNIQYF. CDR3 DNA: TGTGCCAGCAGTTTAACAGGGTCAGCCAAAAACATTCAGTACTTC. The rearrangement uses TRBV28 and TRBJ2-4, with D maybe TRBD1 (6 bases). The germline gives CDR1 MDHEN, CDR2 SYDVKM. V lost 2 bases and J 0 bases, leaving 8 bases between the germline ends. The CDR3 has 15 amino acids.

V gene TRBV27 combines with J gene TRBJ1-3; D unclear. V was shortened by 5 bases and J by 0 bases, with 14 bases between the two germline ends. Germline V gene sequence: CDR1 MNHEY, CDR2 SMNVEV (reference sequence). CDR3 length: 16 residues. The CDR3 region has the DNA TGTGCCAGCAGTCCTGGTTTTGACAACTCTGGAAACACCATATATTTT. Translating gives CASSPGFDNSGNTIYF.

The table lists this clone with a count of one. Distinct nucleotide sequences in the sample also encode this CDR3. The chain has TRBV18 and TRBJ1-1; D not resolved. Germline V gives CDR1 KGHSH, CDR2 LQKENI. Trimming stripped 3 bases from V and 1 base from J, with 3 bases between. The CDR3 totals 12 residues. CDR3 in amino acids: CASSPPNTEAFF. The DNA of the CDR3 is TGTGCCAGCTCACCGCCGAACACTGAAGCTTTCTTT.

V is TRBV5-4 and J is TRBJ1-6; D is ambiguous. The CDR3 runs 16 residues. Germline-derived CDR1 and CDR2 are SGHNT and YYREEE (reference sequence). The ends were cut back, 0 bases at V and 7 bases at J, with 14 bases in the middle. Written as DNA, the CDR3 is TGTGCCAGCAGCTTGGCCCCACCGGCTGGAAATTCACCCCTCCACTTT. This sequence encodes CASSLAPPAGNSPLHF.

The V and J genes are TRBV18 and TRBJ1-4, with D possibly matching TRBD1 (5 bases). CDR3 length: 15 residues. The germline V gene has CDR1 KGHSH and CDR2 LQKENI. V shed 2 bases and J shed 8 bases, with 15 bases lying between them. CDR3 bases: TGTGCCAGCTCACCAAGGCGGCAGGGCGGAGAAAAACTGTTTTTT. It codes for CASSPRRQGGEKLFF.

The chain combines TRBV27 with TRBJ1-5; D not resolved. Germline-derived CDR1 and CDR2 are MNHEY and SMNVEV (reference sequence). V shed 7 bases and J shed 2 bases, with 6 bases lying between them. This CDR3 has 12 amino acids. DNA of the CDR3: TGTGCCAGCAAGGTGGGCAATCAGCCCCAGCATTTT. This sequence encodes CASKVGNQPQHF.

V gene TRBV5-1 combines with J gene TRBJ1-6; D possibly corresponds to TRBD1 (5 bases). Germline V gene lookup returns CDR1 SGHRS and CDR2 YFSETQ. V lost 0 bases to trimming and J lost 9 bases, with 13 bases between them. The CDR3 length is 15 residues. CDR3 sequence: CASSLGQGVASPLHF. Written as DNA, the CDR3 is TGCGCCAGCAGCTTGGGGCAGGGAGTCGCTTCACCCCTCCACTTT.

This chain links TRBV2 with TRBJ1-5, with 8 nucleotides matching TRBD1. The CDR3 has 13 residues. V gave up 6 bases and J gave up 6 bases; unmatched junction bases: 4. Germline CDR1 SNHLY, CDR2 FYNNEI. The CDR3 reads CASRQGTGQPQHF. The CDR3 DNA reads as TGTGCCAGCAGACAGGGGACAGGTCAGCCCCAGCATTTT.

The chain carries TRBV11-2 and TRBJ2-1; tentative D call: TRBD2 (5 bases). CDR1 is SGHAT and CDR2 is FQNNGV in the germline V gene. Trimming cost V 5 bases and J 1 base, with 12 bases left between them. CDR3 size: 15 residues. DNA for the CDR3: TGTGCCAGCAGCCTAAATACTAGATCCTACAATGAGCAGTTCTTC. Protein sequence: CASSLNTRSYNEQFF.